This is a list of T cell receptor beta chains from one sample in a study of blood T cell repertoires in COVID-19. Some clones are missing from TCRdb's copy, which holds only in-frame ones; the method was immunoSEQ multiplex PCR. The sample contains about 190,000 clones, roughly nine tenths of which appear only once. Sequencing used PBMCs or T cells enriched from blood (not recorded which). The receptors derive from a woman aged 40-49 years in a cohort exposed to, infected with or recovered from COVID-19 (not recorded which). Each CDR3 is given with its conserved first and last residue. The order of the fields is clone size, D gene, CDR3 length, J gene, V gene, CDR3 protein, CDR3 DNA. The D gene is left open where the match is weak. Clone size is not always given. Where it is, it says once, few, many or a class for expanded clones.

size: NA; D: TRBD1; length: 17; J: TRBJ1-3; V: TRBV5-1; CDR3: CASSPSGGIYSGNTIYF; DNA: TGCGCCAGCAGCCCGTCAGGGGGGATCTACTCTGGAAACACCATATATTTT
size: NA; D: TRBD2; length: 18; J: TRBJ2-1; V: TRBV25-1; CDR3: CASSDAYSGRNSYNEQFF; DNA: TGTGCCAGCAGTGATGCATATAGCGGGAGAAACTCCTACAATGAGCAGTTCTTC
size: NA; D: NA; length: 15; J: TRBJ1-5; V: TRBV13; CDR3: CASSLGTGRGQPQHF; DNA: TGTGCCAGCAGCTTAGGGACAGGAAGGGGACAGCCCCAGCATTTT
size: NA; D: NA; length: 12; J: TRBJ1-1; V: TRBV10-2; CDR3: CASREGGTEAFF; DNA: TGCGCCAGCAGAGAAGGGGGCACTGAAGCTTTCTTT
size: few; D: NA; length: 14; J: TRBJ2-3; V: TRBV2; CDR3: CASGGGGTTDTQYF; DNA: TGTGCCAGCGGTGGAGGCGGAACCACAGATACGCAGTATTTT
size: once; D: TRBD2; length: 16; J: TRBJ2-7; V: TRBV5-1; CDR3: CASSPSATGLTSEQYF; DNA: TGCGCCAGCAGTCCGAGTGCCACGGGACTAACGTCCGAGCAGTACTTC
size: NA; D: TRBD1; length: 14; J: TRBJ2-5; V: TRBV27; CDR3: CASSSRGPQETQYF; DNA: TGTGCCAGCAGTTCCAGGGGGCCTCAAGAGACCCAGTACTTC
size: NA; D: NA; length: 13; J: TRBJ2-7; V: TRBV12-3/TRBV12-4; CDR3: CASSLDNWGEQYF; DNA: TGTGCCAGCAGTTTGGACAACTGGGGTGAGCAGTACTTC
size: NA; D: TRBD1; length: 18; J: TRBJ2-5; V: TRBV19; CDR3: CASSPRDRGFREGETQYF; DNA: TGTGCCAGTAGTCCTCGGGACAGGGGGTTTCGAGAGGGAGAGACCCAGTACTTC
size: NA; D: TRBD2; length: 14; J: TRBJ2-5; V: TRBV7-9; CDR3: CASSLSSGKETQYF; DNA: TGTGCCAGCAGCTTATCTAGCGGCAAAGAGACCCAGTACTTC
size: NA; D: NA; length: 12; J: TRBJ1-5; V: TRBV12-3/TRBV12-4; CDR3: CATGGGNQPQHF; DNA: TGTGCCACTGGGGGCGGAAATCAGCCCCAGCATTTT
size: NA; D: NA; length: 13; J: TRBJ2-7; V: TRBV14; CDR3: CASSLGLPYEQYF; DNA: TGTGCCAGCAGCCTGGGACTTCCCTACGAGCAGTACTTC
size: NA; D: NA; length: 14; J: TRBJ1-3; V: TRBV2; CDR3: CASSAHSQGNTIYF; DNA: TGTGCCAGCAGTGCCCACAGTCAGGGAAACACCATATATTTT
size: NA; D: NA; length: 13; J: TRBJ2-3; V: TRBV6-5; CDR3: CASSVVETDTQYF; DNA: TGTGCCAGCAGCGTAGTAGAGACAGATACGCAGTATTTT
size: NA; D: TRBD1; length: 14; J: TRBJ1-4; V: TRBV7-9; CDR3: CASSSNRGNEKLFF; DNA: TGTGCCAGCAGCTCGAACAGGGGTAATGAAAAACTGTTTTTT
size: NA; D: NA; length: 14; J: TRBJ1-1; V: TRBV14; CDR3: CASSQGAGGTEAFF; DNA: TGTGCCAGCAGCCAAGGGGCGGGGGGGACTGAAGCTTTCTTT
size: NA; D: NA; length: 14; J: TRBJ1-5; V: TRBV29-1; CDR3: CSVVGRGVGQPQHF; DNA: TGCAGCGTTGTAGGCAGGGGAGTCGGTCAGCCCCAGCATTTT
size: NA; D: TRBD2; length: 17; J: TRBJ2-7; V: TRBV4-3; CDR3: CASSQGIKGLAGVEQYF; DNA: TGCGCCAGCAGCCAAGGAATAAAGGGACTAGCGGGAGTAGAGCAGTACTTC
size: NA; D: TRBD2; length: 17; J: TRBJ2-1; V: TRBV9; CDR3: CASSVAASGYSYNEQFF; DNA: TGTGCCAGCAGCGTAGCGGCTAGCGGCTATTCCTACAATGAGCAGTTCTTC
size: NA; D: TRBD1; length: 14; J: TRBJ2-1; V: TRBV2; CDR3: CASNIGTGVGWQFF; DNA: TGTGCCAGCAATATCGGGACAGGGGTCGGGTGGCAGTTCTTC
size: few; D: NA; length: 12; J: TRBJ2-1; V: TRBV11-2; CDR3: CASSLDLSEQFF; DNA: TGTGCCAGCAGCTTAGATCTAAGTGAGCAGTTCTTC
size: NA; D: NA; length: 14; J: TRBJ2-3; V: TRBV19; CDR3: CASSIRASTDTQYF; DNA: TGTGCCAGTAGTATACGCGCTAGCACAGATACGCAGTATTTT
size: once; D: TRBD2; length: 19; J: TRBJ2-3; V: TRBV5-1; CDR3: CASSLRMIVAGGQTDTQYF; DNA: TGCGCCAGCAGCTTGCGGATGATTGTAGCGGGGGGCCAGACAGATACGCAGTATTTT
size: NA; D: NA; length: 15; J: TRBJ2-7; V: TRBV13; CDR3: CASSLTRGRFYEQYF; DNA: TGTGCCAGCAGCTTAACCAGGGGACGTTTCTACGAGCAGTACTTC
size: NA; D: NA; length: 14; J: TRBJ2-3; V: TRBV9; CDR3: CASSVSIRTDTQYF; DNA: TGTGCCAGCAGCGTATCTATCCGCACAGATACGCAGTATTTT
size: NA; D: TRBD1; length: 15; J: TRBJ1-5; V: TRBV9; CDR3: CASSPGTGSNQPQHF; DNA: TGTGCCAGCAGCCCAGGGACAGGGAGCAATCAGCCCCAGCATTTT
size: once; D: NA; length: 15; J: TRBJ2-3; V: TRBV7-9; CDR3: CASSPAHRDTDTQYF; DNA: TGTGCCAGCAGCCCAGCTCACAGGGACACAGATACGCAGTATTTT
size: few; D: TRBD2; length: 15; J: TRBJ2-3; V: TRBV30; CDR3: CAWSVGAGGLDTQYF; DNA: TGTGCCTGGAGTGTGGGGGCGGGAGGGTTAGATACGCAGTATTTT
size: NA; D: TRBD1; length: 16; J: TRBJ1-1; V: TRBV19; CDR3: CASSIGTGRRKAEAFF; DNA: TGTGCCAGTAGTATCGGGACAGGCCGAAGGAAGGCTGAAGCTTTCTTT
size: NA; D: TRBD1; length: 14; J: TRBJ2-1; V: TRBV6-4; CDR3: CASSEGTDNNEQFF; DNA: TGTGCCAGCAGTGAGGGGACAGATAACAATGAGCAGTTCTTC
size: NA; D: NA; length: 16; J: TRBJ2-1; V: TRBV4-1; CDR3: CASSRVLADAYNEQFF; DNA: TGCGCCAGCAGCCGCGTACTAGCTGATGCCTACAATGAGCAGTTCTTC
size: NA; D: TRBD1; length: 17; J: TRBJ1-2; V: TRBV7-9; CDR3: CASSFTSDRRLPYGYTF; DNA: TGTGCCAGCAGCTTCACTTCGGACAGGCGATTACCCTATGGCTACACCTTC
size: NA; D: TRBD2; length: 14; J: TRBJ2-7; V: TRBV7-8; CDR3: CASSLEAGGREQYF; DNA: TGTGCCAGCAGCTTAGAAGCGGGAGGGCGGGAGCAGTACTTC
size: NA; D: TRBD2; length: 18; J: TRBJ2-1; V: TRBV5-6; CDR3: CASSPGLAGGLYYNEQFF; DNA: TGTGCCAGCAGCCCCGGACTAGCGGGAGGGCTCTATTACAATGAGCAGTTCTTC
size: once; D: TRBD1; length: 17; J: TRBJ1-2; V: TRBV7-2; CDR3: CASSLYSRSGQADGYTF; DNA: TGTGCCAGCAGCTTATACTCCCGGTCGGGACAGGCCGATGGCTACACCTTC
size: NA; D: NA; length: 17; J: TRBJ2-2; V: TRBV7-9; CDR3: CASSLASIVASAGELFF; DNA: TGTGCCAGCAGCTTAGCCTCCATAGTTGCTAGTGCCGGGGAGCTGTTTTTT
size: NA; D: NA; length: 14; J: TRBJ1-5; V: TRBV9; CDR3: CASNRGDPNQPQHF; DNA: TGTGCCAGCAACCGCGGGGACCCCAATCAGCCCCAGCATTTT
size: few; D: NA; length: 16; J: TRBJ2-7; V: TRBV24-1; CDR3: CATSDLRQGNPYEQYF; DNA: TGTGCCACCAGTGATTTGAGGCAGGGGAATCCCTACGAGCAGTACTTC
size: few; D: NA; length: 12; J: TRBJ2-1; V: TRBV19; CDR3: CASSARLREQFF; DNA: TGTGCCAGTAGTGCGCGACTACGAGAGCAGTTCTTC
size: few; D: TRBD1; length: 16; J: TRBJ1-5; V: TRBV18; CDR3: CASSPGTGVSNQPQHF; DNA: TGTGCCAGCTCACCCGGGACAGGGGTTAGCAATCAGCCCCAGCATTTT
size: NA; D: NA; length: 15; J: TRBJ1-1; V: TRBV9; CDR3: CASSPEGHTNTEAFF; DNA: TGTGCCAGCAGCCCCGAGGGACATACAAACACTGAAGCTTTCTTT
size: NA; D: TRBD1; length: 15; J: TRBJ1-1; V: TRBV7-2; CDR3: CASSLKGRGPTEAFF; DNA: TGTGCCAGCAGCTTAAAGGGTAGGGGGCCAACTGAAGCTTTCTTT
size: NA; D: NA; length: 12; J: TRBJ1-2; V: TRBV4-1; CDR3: CASSQGAVGYTF; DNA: TGCGCCAGCAGCCAAGGAGCGGTGGGCTACACCTTC
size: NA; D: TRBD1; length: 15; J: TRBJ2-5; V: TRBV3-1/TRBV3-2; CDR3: CASSPGTGRRETQYF; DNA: TGTGCCAGCAGCCCCGGGACAGGACGGCGGGAGACCCAGTACTTC
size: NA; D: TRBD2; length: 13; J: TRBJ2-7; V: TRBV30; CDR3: CAWSKLAGSEQYF; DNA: TGTGCCTGGAGTAAGCTAGCGGGGTCTGAGCAGTACTTC
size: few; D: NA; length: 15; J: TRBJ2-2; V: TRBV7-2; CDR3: CASSSSVANTGELFF; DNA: TGTGCCAGCAGCTCATCCGTAGCAAACACCGGGGAGCTGTTTTTT
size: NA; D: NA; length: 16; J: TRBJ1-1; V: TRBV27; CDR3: CASQPFFTGSNTEAFF; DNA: TGTGCCAGTCAGCCCTTTTTCACAGGGTCGAACACTGAAGCTTTCTTT
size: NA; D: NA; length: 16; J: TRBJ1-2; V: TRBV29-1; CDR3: CSVEDGAPEDGYGYTF; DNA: TGCAGCGTTGAAGATGGTGCACCGGAGGATGGCTATGGCTACACCTTC
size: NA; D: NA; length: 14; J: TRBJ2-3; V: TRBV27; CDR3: CASSLFPYTDTQYF; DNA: TGTGCCAGCAGTTTATTCCCTTACACAGATACGCAGTATTTT
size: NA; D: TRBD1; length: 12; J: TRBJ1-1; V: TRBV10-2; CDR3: CAAGGGNTEAFF; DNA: TGCGCCGCAGGGGGCGGAAACACTGAAGCTTTCTTT
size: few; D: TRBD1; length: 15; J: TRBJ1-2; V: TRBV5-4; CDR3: CASSLPGQGVNGYTF; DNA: TGTGCCAGCAGCTTACCGGGACAGGGGGTGAATGGCTACACCTTC